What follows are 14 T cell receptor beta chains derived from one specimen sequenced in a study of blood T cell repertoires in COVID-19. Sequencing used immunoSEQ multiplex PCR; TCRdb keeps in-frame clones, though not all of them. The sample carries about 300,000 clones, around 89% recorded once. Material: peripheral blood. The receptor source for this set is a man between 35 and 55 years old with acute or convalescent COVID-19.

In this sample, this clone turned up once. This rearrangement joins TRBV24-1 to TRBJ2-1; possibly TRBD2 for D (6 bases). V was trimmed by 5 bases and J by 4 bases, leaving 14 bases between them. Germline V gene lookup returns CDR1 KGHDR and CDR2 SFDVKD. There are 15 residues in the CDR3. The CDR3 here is CATSGQGDSYNEQFF. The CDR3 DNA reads TGTGCCACCAGTGGCCAAGGGGACTCTTACAATGAGCAGTTCTTC.

CDR3 residues: CASSLAPILAGGLTDTQYF. The CDR3 DNA is TGTGCCAGCAGCTTAGCGCCGATACTAGCGGGGGGGCTGACAGATACGCAGTATTTT. The chain employs TRBV7-9 and TRBJ2-3; TRBD2 matches 13 bases. This CDR3 is built from 19 residues. CDR1 and CDR2 (germline): SEHNR, FQNEAQ (reference sequence). The V gene end was trimmed by 0 bases and the J gene end by 3 bases; junction bases not matched to a gene: 9.

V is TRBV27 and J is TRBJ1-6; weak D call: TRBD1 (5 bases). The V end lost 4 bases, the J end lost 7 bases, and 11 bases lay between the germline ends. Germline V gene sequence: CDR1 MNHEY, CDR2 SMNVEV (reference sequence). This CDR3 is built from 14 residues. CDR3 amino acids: CASSSLWGNSPLHF. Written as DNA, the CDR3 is TGTGCCAGCAGTTCCCTCTGGGGCAATTCACCCCTCCACTTT.

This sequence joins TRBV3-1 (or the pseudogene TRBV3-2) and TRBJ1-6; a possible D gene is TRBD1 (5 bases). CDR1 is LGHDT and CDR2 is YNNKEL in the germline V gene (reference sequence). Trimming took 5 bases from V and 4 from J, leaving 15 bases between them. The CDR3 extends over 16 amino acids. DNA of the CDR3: TGTGCCAGCAGCACGCGGGACGGCGGATATAATTCACCCCTCCACTTT. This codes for CASSTRDGGYNSPLHF.

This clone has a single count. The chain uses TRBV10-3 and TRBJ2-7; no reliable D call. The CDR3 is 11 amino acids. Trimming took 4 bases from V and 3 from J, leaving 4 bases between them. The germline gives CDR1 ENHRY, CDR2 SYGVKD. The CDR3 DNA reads TGTGCCATCAGTGTCAGCTACGAGCAGTACTTC. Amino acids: CAISVSYEQYF.

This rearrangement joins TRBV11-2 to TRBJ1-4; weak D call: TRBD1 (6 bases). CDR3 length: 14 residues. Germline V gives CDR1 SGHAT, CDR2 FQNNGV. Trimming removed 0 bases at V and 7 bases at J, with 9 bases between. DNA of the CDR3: TGTGCCAGCAGCTTAGACAGGGGATCTGAAAAACTGTTTTTT. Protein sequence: CASSLDRGSEKLFF.

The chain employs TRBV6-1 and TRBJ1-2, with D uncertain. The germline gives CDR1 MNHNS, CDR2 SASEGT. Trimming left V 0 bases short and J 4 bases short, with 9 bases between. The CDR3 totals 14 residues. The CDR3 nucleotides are TGTGCCAGCAGTGAAGCGCGGCATGGCTATGGCTACACCTTC. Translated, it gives CASSEARHGYGYTF.

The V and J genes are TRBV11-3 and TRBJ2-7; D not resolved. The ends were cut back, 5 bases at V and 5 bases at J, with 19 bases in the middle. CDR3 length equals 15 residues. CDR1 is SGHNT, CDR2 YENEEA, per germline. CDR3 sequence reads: CASSPRGPSVDEQYF. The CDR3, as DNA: TGTGCCAGCAGCCCAAGAGGCCCGTCCGTGGACGAGCAGTACTTC.

The DNA for the CDR3 is TGTGCCGTGGGGCCAGGGGAACTCACAGATACGCAGTATTTT. Translating it yields CAVGPGELTDTQYF. This chain uses TRBV24-1 with TRBJ2-3; tentatively, D is TRBD1 (6 bases). Germline CDR1 and CDR2: KGHDR and SFDVKD. V lost 12 bases and J 2 bases, leaving 17 bases between the germline ends. CDR3 length equals 14 residues.

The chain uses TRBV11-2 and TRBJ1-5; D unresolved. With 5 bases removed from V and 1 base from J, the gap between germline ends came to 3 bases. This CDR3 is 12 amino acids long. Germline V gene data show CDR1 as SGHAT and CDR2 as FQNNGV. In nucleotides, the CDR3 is TGTGCCAGCAGCCAAAGCAATCAGCCCCAGCATTTT. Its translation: CASSQSNQPQHF.

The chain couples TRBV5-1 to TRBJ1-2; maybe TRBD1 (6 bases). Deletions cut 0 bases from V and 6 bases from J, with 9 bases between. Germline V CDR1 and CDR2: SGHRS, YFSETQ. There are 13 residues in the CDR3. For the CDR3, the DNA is TGCGCCAGCAGCTTGGACAGGGCAAATGGCTACACCTTC. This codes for CASSLDRANGYTF.

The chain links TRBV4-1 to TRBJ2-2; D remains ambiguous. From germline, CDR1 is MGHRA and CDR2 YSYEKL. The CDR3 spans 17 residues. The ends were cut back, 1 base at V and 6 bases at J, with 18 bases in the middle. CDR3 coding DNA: TGCGCCAGCAGCCAAGGGAGAGCTACTCCACTATCCGGGGAGCTGTTTTTT. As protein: CASSQGRATPLSGELFF.

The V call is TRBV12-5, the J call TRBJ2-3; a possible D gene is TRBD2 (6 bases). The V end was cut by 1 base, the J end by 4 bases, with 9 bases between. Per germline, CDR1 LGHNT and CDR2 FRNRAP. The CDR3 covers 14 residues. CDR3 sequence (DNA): TGTGCTAGTGGTTTGGGGGGGGTCGCAGATACGCAGTATTTT. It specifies CASGLGGVADTQYF.

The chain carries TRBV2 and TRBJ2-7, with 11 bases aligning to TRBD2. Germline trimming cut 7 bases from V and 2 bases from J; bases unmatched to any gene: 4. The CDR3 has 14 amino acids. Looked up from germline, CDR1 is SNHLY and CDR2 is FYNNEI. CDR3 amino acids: CASNLAGGTYEQYF. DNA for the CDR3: TGTGCCAGCAACTTAGCGGGGGGGACCTACGAGCAGTACTTC. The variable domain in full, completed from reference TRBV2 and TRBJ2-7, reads EPEVTQTPSHQVTQMGQEVILRCVPISNHLYFYWYRQILGQKVEFLVSFYNNEISEKSEIFDDQFSVERPDGSNFTLKIRSTKLEDSAMYFCASNLAGGTYEQYFGPGTRLTVT.